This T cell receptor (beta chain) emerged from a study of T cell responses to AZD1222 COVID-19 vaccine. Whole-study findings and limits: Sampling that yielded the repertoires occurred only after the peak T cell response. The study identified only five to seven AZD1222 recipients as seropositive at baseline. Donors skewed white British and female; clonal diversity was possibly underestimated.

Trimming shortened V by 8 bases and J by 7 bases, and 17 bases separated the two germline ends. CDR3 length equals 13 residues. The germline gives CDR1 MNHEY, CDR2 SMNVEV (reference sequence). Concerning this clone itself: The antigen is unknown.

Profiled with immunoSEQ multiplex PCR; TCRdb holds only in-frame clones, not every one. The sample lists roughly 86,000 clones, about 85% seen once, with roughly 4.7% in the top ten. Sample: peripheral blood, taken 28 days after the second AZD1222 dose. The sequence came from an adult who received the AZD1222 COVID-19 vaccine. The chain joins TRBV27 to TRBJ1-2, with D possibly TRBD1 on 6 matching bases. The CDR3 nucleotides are TGTGCCAGCGCGATGAACAGGGAAGGTGGCTACACCTTC. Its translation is CASAMNREGGYTF.